The rows below give T cell receptor beta chains drawn from one sample of a study of blood T cell repertoires in COVID-19. Sequenced by immunoSEQ multiplex PCR; TCRdb stores in-frame clones only, minus some. The data hold approximately 280,000 clones, with approximately 83% observed a single time. Sequenced material: peripheral blood. Receptors originate from a woman in her thirties who had recovered from COVID-19. Each CDR3 is given with its conserved first and last residue. Each record gives: D gene, J gene, V gene, clone size, CDR3 DNA, CDR3 protein. A D gene is named only where the DNA matches it firmly. Clone size is shown for a subset of rows, as once, few, many or a class of expanded clone.

d_call: .
j_call: TRBJ2-7
v_call: TRBV7-9
clone_size: .
cdr3_nt: TGTGCCAGCAGCTTCGGCCAGGGAAGCGAGCAGTACTTC
cdr3_aa: CASSFGQGSEQYF

d_call: .
j_call: TRBJ1-4
v_call: TRBV19
clone_size: .
cdr3_nt: TGTGCCAGTAGTATAGATTTCGGAACCCAGGGAACTAATGAAAAACTGTTTTTT
cdr3_aa: CASSIDFGTQGTNEKLFF

d_call: .
j_call: TRBJ1-2
v_call: TRBV11-2
clone_size: .
cdr3_nt: TGTGCCAGCAGCTTGGATCCCAGGAACTTTAACTATGGCTACACCTTC
cdr3_aa: CASSLDPRNFNYGYTF

d_call: .
j_call: TRBJ2-5
v_call: TRBV18
clone_size: .
cdr3_nt: TGTGCCAGCTCACCACTCGGAGAGACCCAGTACTTC
cdr3_aa: CASSPLGETQYF

d_call: TRBD1
j_call: TRBJ1-4
v_call: TRBV24-1
clone_size: .
cdr3_nt: TGTGCCACCAGTGACCCCAGGGGGGCTAATGAAAAACTGTTTTTT
cdr3_aa: CATSDPRGANEKLFF

d_call: .
j_call: TRBJ2-1
v_call: TRBV4-1
clone_size: once
cdr3_nt: TGCGCCAGCAGGGCACTAGAAAGAGGGGGGGATGAGCAGTTCTTC
cdr3_aa: CASRALERGGDEQFF

d_call: .
j_call: TRBJ2-1
v_call: TRBV19
clone_size: .
cdr3_nt: TGTGCCAGTACGGGCGGGGGCCCGATTAGGAATGAGCAGTTCTTC
cdr3_aa: CASTGGGPIRNEQFF

d_call: .
j_call: TRBJ1-1
v_call: TRBV18
clone_size: .
cdr3_nt: TGTGCCAGCTCACCAGGGGGGTTGCGGAACACTGAAGCTTTCTTT
cdr3_aa: CASSPGGLRNTEAFF

d_call: .
j_call: TRBJ1-3
v_call: TRBV12-3/TRBV12-4
clone_size: .
cdr3_nt: TGTGCCAGCAGTCCAACACAGGGAAACACCATATATTTT
cdr3_aa: CASSPTQGNTIYF

d_call: .
j_call: TRBJ1-6
v_call: TRBV6-5
clone_size: .
cdr3_nt: TGTGCCAGCAGTTACACTGGAGCGGATTATAATTCACCCCTCCACTTT
cdr3_aa: CASSYTGADYNSPLHF

d_call: TRBD1
j_call: TRBJ2-7
v_call: TRBV30
clone_size: .
cdr3_nt: TGTGCCTGGGTGCCAGCGGGGACAGGGCAGTACGAGCAGTACTTC
cdr3_aa: CAWVPAGTGQYEQYF

d_call: .
j_call: TRBJ1-1
v_call: TRBV6-5
clone_size: .
cdr3_nt: TGTGCCAGCAGGCCCTATAACGCTGAAGCTTTCTTT
cdr3_aa: CASRPYNAEAFF

d_call: TRBD1
j_call: TRBJ2-2
v_call: TRBV6-1
clone_size: many
cdr3_nt: TGTGCCAGCAGTGAATTTCGGACAGGGGGCTCCGGGGAGCTGTTTTTT
cdr3_aa: CASSEFRTGGSGELFF

d_call: .
j_call: TRBJ1-5
v_call: TRBV10-3
clone_size: .
cdr3_nt: TGTGCCACCAAAACTCGGGGGGATGAGCCCCAGCATTTT
cdr3_aa: CATKTRGDEPQHF

d_call: .
j_call: TRBJ1-2
v_call: TRBV10-3
clone_size: few
cdr3_nt: TGTGCCATCACCACCGGAGGGTTTGGTGGCTACACCTTC
cdr3_aa: CAITTGGFGGYTF

d_call: TRBD2
j_call: TRBJ2-1
v_call: TRBV28
clone_size: few
cdr3_nt: TGTGCCAGCAGTTCTAGCGGGGCAAACTCCTACAATGAGCAGTTCTTC
cdr3_aa: CASSSSGANSYNEQFF

d_call: .
j_call: TRBJ2-5
v_call: TRBV12-5
clone_size: .
cdr3_nt: TGTGCTAGTGGGTTTGGCGAGACCCAGTACTTC
cdr3_aa: CASGFGETQYF

d_call: .
j_call: TRBJ2-1
v_call: TRBV4-1
clone_size: .
cdr3_nt: TGCGCCAGCAGCCAAGATGAATCGGGAGAATTATACAATGAGCAGTTCTTC
cdr3_aa: CASSQDESGELYNEQFF

d_call: TRBD2
j_call: TRBJ2-1
v_call: TRBV28
clone_size: .
cdr3_nt: TGTGCCAGCAGTTACGGGACTAGTTCCAACAATGAGCAGTTCTTC
cdr3_aa: CASSYGTSSNNEQFF

d_call: TRBD1
j_call: TRBJ2-7
v_call: TRBV5-1
clone_size: .
cdr3_nt: TGCGCCAGCAGCTTCCAAACCGGGACAGGGTGGGACGAGCAGTACTTC
cdr3_aa: CASSFQTGTGWDEQYF

d_call: TRBD1
j_call: TRBJ2-2
v_call: TRBV28
clone_size: few
cdr3_nt: TGTGCCAGCGACAGGGACACCGGGGAGCTGTTTTTT
cdr3_aa: CASDRDTGELFF

d_call: TRBD1
j_call: TRBJ2-2
v_call: TRBV25-1
clone_size: .
cdr3_nt: TGTGCCAGCGGCGACTGGACAGGGAGGACCGGGGAGCTGTTTTTT
cdr3_aa: CASGDWTGRTGELFF

d_call: TRBD1
j_call: TRBJ2-7
v_call: TRBV7-9
clone_size: once
cdr3_nt: TGTGCCAGCAGCTTAGCGGGACAGCCCACCTACGAGCAGTACTTC
cdr3_aa: CASSLAGQPTYEQYF

d_call: TRBD1
j_call: TRBJ1-1
v_call: TRBV4-3
clone_size: .
cdr3_nt: TGCGCCAGCAGCCTCGGGACAGGCCGACTTACTGAAGCTTTCTTT
cdr3_aa: CASSLGTGRLTEAFF

d_call: .
j_call: TRBJ2-3
v_call: TRBV24-1
clone_size: .
cdr3_nt: TGTGCCACCAGTGACTCGGCAGATACGCAGTATTTT
cdr3_aa: CATSDSADTQYF

d_call: .
j_call: TRBJ1-1
v_call: TRBV11-3
clone_size: .
cdr3_nt: TGTGCCAGCAGCTTAGTTCGTCACACTGAAGCTTTCTTT
cdr3_aa: CASSLVRHTEAFF

d_call: .
j_call: TRBJ2-4
v_call: TRBV21-1
clone_size: .
cdr3_nt: TGTGCCAGCAGCAAAATAGGGGCAGAACAGGGGGCAGTAGCCAAAAACATTCAGTACTTC
cdr3_aa: CASSKIGAEQGAVAKNIQYF

d_call: .
j_call: TRBJ2-5
v_call: TRBV12-3/TRBV12-4
clone_size: .
cdr3_nt: TGTGCCAGCAGCCGCGAAGAGACCCAGTACTTC
cdr3_aa: CASSREETQYF

d_call: .
j_call: TRBJ2-1
v_call: TRBV7-9
clone_size: .
cdr3_nt: TGTGCCAGCAGCTTTTCAGGGCGGCATGAGCAGTTCTTC
cdr3_aa: CASSFSGRHEQFF

d_call: .
j_call: TRBJ1-1
v_call: TRBV30
clone_size: .
cdr3_nt: TGTGCCTGGAGTGGGGCCGTTCTCGGAGCTTTCTTT
cdr3_aa: CAWSGAVLGAFF

d_call: .
j_call: TRBJ2-2
v_call: TRBV18
clone_size: .
cdr3_nt: TGTGCCAGCTCACCCCAGGGAACCGGGGAGCTGTTTTTT
cdr3_aa: CASSPQGTGELFF

d_call: TRBD2
j_call: TRBJ2-1
v_call: TRBV13
clone_size: .
cdr3_nt: TGTGCCAGCAGCTTAGAGTTTTCTCTCGCGGGAGAAGTACTCGATGAGCAGTTCTTC
cdr3_aa: CASSLEFSLAGEVLDEQFF

d_call: .
j_call: TRBJ2-7
v_call: TRBV6-6
clone_size: .
cdr3_nt: TGTGCCAGCAGTTATCGGGATTCCTCCTACGAGCAGTACTTC
cdr3_aa: CASSYRDSSYEQYF

d_call: .
j_call: TRBJ1-1
v_call: TRBV19
clone_size: .
cdr3_nt: TGTGCCAGTAGTATCGGGTGGAACACTGAAGCTTTCTTT
cdr3_aa: CASSIGWNTEAFF

d_call: .
j_call: TRBJ1-1
v_call: TRBV24-1
clone_size: .
cdr3_nt: TGTGCCACCAGTGCGTCGAACACTGAAGCTTTCTTT
cdr3_aa: CATSASNTEAFF

d_call: .
j_call: TRBJ1-1
v_call: TRBV6-2/TRBV6-3
clone_size: .
cdr3_nt: TGTGCCAGCAGTTACCAGGAGAACACTGAAGCTTTCTTT
cdr3_aa: CASSYQENTEAFF

d_call: TRBD1
j_call: TRBJ2-3
v_call: TRBV10-3
clone_size: .
cdr3_nt: TGTGCCACCTATCAGGGGGCGAATTCAGATACGCAGTATTTT
cdr3_aa: CATYQGANSDTQYF

d_call: .
j_call: TRBJ1-5
v_call: TRBV10-3
clone_size: .
cdr3_nt: TGTGCCATCAGTGAGGCGGTACTCTCCAATCAGCCCCAGCATTTT
cdr3_aa: CAISEAVLSNQPQHF

d_call: .
j_call: TRBJ1-1
v_call: TRBV13
clone_size: .
cdr3_nt: TGTGCCAGTGAGACGGGAGGGCTGAACACTGAAGCTTTCTTT
cdr3_aa: CASETGGLNTEAFF

d_call: TRBD1
j_call: TRBJ2-6
v_call: TRBV2
clone_size: few
cdr3_nt: TGTGCCAGCAGTCGCGAAAGGACAGGAGATTCATCTGGGGCCAACGTCCTGACTTTC
cdr3_aa: CASSRERTGDSSGANVLTF

d_call: TRBD1
j_call: TRBJ2-5
v_call: TRBV12-5
clone_size: .
cdr3_nt: TGTGCTAGTGGTCCTATCGCCGGGACAGGGGGCGATGAGACCCAGTACTTC
cdr3_aa: CASGPIAGTGGDETQYF

d_call: .
j_call: TRBJ1-5
v_call: TRBV12-3/TRBV12-4
clone_size: .
cdr3_nt: TGTGCCAGCAGTTTCGGGGGGTCACAGCCCCAGCATTTT
cdr3_aa: CASSFGGSQPQHF

d_call: .
j_call: TRBJ2-1
v_call: TRBV19
clone_size: .
cdr3_nt: TGTGCCAGTAGTATGTTGGCAGGCAATGAGCAGTTCTTC
cdr3_aa: CASSMLAGNEQFF

d_call: TRBD1
j_call: TRBJ2-5
v_call: TRBV10-3
clone_size: .
cdr3_nt: TGTGCCATCCAGGAGACAGGGGAGGAGACCCAGTACTTC
cdr3_aa: CAIQETGEETQYF

d_call: TRBD1
j_call: TRBJ2-7
v_call: TRBV28
clone_size: .
cdr3_nt: TGTGCCAGCATTCCCGGGACAGGGTACGAGCAGTACTTC
cdr3_aa: CASIPGTGYEQYF

d_call: .
j_call: TRBJ2-5
v_call: TRBV3-1/TRBV3-2
clone_size: .
cdr3_nt: TGTGCCAGCAGCGGACTATCTCAAGAGACCCAGTACTTC
cdr3_aa: CASSGLSQETQYF

d_call: .
j_call: TRBJ2-1
v_call: TRBV11-2
clone_size: .
cdr3_nt: TGTGCCAGCAGCCTGAATCAGGGGCCGTACGTCTATGAGCAGTTCTTC
cdr3_aa: CASSLNQGPYVYEQFF

d_call: .
j_call: TRBJ2-2
v_call: TRBV7-9
clone_size: .
cdr3_nt: TGTGCCAGCAGCCGAGCCACAGGGCGCTCTGCCGGGGAGCTGTTTTTT
cdr3_aa: CASSRATGRSAGELFF

d_call: TRBD2
j_call: TRBJ2-3
v_call: TRBV5-8
clone_size: .
cdr3_nt: TGTGCCAGCAGCCCCGCGGGGGGATACGCAGATACGCAGTATTTT
cdr3_aa: CASSPAGGYADTQYF

d_call: .
j_call: TRBJ2-5
v_call: TRBV7-3
clone_size: .
cdr3_nt: TGTGCCAGCAGCTTAACCGGGAGCGGGGAGACCCAGTACTTC
cdr3_aa: CASSLTGSGETQYF

d_call: .
j_call: TRBJ2-2
v_call: TRBV2
clone_size: .
cdr3_nt: TGTGCCAGCAGTGAAGCGCCTGGCAGCGGGGAGCTGTTTTTT
cdr3_aa: CASSEAPGSGELFF

d_call: .
j_call: TRBJ2-5
v_call: TRBV18
clone_size: .
cdr3_nt: TGTGCCAGCTCACCGGGTTCCGGGATCAACCAAGAGACCCAGTACTTC
cdr3_aa: CASSPGSGINQETQYF